This T cell receptor beta chain was identified in a study of identical twins. This clonotype was counted only a few times. The target antigen is unknown. Germline loops: CDR1 KGHSH, CDR2 LQKENI. The V gene lost 3 bases and the J gene lost 4 bases, with 12 bases spanning the gap. The CDR3 runs to 14 residues. TCRdb redid the calling of the 5' RACE reads with MiXCR, one entry per CDR3 protein. The sample records fewer than 250,000 distinct CDR3 sequences, around 6.9% being singletons. Study findings and constraints: The study found that models underestimated out-of-frame TCR alpha sharing in monozygotic twins.

The same specimen was also included in a second study, on yellow fever vaccine responses in identical twins.

The chain links TRBV18 to TRBJ2-5; D is tentatively TRBD1 or TRBD2 (5 bases each). The sequence was obtained from a woman between 18 and 30 years old in good health. The sample consisted of memory (CD45RO+) T cells sorted from blood. In DNA form, the CDR3 reads TGTGCCAGCTCACCTCCCGGGGCGCGAGAGACCCAGTACTTC. Encoded protein: CASSPPGARETQYF.